What follows are 10 T cell receptor beta chains derived from one specimen sequenced in a study of cytomegalovirus exposure and HLA in healthy donors. The PCR ran on 60 Vbeta and 13 Jbeta primers. Data came from immunoSEQ multiplex PCR; TCRdb stores just in-frame clones and leaves some out. The sample contains 150,000 or so clones, roughly 84% of which appear only once. The sample taken for sequencing was PBMCs. The receptor set was obtained from a boy between 2 and 15 years old in good health and CMV-seronegative.

The V gene is TRBV19, the J gene TRBJ2-2; the match to TRBD1 covers 8 bases. Germline V gives CDR1 LNHDA, CDR2 SQIVND (reference sequence). The CDR3 length is 14 residues. Trimming at V came to 5 bases and at J to 4 bases, leaving 3 bases not matched to a gene. CDR3 in DNA: TGTGCCAGTAGTCTGACAGGGGTCACCGGGGAGCTGTTTTTT. Its protein product is CASSLTGVTGELFF.

The chain couples TRBV9 to TRBJ2-5; D unclear. The CDR3 has 13 amino acids. Germline CDR1 and CDR2: SGDLS and YYNGEE. V lost 2 bases, J lost 2 bases, and 7 bases lay in between. CDR3 DNA: TGTGCCAGCAGCGTTGCAGGACAAGAGACCCAGTACTTC. Protein: CASSVAGQETQYF.

The chain recombines TRBV5-5 with TRBJ2-5; TRBD2 is a possible D gene (6 bases). Germline CDR1 reads SGHKS; CDR2 reads YYEKEE (reference sequence). The CDR3 is 14 amino acids. V was shortened by 1 base and J by 5 bases, with 12 bases between the two germline ends. CDR3 sequence reads: CASSLSWGRETQYF. Here the CDR3 DNA reads TGTGCCAGCAGCTTGTCGTGGGGGAGGGAGACCCAGTACTTC.

This rearrangement joins TRBV7-3 to TRBJ2-7; tentatively, D is TRBD2 (5 bases). Germline CDR1 and CDR2: SGHTA and FQGTGA. Deletions cut 3 bases from V and 0 bases from J, with 9 bases between. The CDR3 is 14 residues long. In nucleotides, the CDR3 is TGTGCCAGCAGCTTTCAGCGGAGCTCCTACGAGCAGTACTTC. This gives the protein CASSFQRSSYEQYF.

The chain employs TRBV30 and TRBJ2-1, with D possibly being TRBD2 (5 bases). Germline V gives CDR1 GTSNPN, CDR2 SVGIG (reference sequence). Deletions cut 5 bases from V and 6 bases from J, with 14 bases between. CDR3 size: 13 residues. The CDR3 DNA reads TGTGCCTGGGGAAGCGGACTCCTCAATGAGCAGTTCTTC. Protein product: CAWGSGLLNEQFF.

The table lists this clone with a few counts. This chain connects TRBV10-2 to TRBJ1-1; 9 bases fit TRBD1. This CDR3 spans 21 amino acids. The germline V gene has CDR1 WSHSY and CDR2 SAAADI. J was trimmed by 0 bases and V by 10 bases; bases with no gene match: 27. The CDR3 sequence: CANPTWGQGARVQVLNTEAFF. DNA for the CDR3: TGCGCCAACCCGACCTGGGGACAGGGTGCGAGAGTCCAGGTCCTGAACACTGAAGCTTTCTTT.

This sequence joins TRBV5-6 and TRBJ1-1; no reliable D call. Trimming removed 2 bases from V and 1 base from J, with 18 bases in between. Germline CDR1 is SGHDT and CDR2 is YYEEEE. The CDR3 runs to 17 residues. The CDR3 reads CASSFISIGWKNTEAFF. CDR3 sequence (DNA): TGTGCCAGCAGCTTCATATCCATCGGGTGGAAGAACACTGAAGCTTTCTTT. Variable domain in full (rest from reference TRBV5-6 and TRBJ1-1): DAGVTQSPTHLIKTRGQQVTLRCSPKSGHDTVSWYQQALGQGPQFIFQYYEEEERQRGNFPDRFSGHQFPNYSSELNVNALLLGDSALYLCASSFISIGWKNTEAFFGQGTRLTVV.

The chain combines TRBV5-1 with TRBJ1-1; D not resolved. With 3 bases removed from V and 1 base from J, the gap between germline ends came to 10 bases. Germline V gene data show CDR1 as SGHRS and CDR2 as YFSETQ. The CDR3 totals 14 residues. The CDR3 sequence: CASSSDRGNTEAFF. The CDR3 DNA sequence: TGCGCCAGCAGCTCGGACCGGGGGAACACTGAAGCTTTCTTT.

In nucleotides, the CDR3 is TGTGCCTGGAGAGGGACTAGCGGTAATGAGCAGTTCTTC. Its translation: CAWRGTSGNEQFF. V is TRBV30 and J is TRBJ2-1; 11 nucleotides align to TRBD2. The length of the CDR3 is 13 residues. The ends lost 3 bases at V and 7 bases at J; junction bases unmatched: 2. The germline gives CDR1 GTSNPN, CDR2 SVGIG (reference sequence).

The chain has TRBV29-1 and TRBJ1-4; TRBD1 matches 7 bases. The V segment lost 4 bases and the J segment 6 bases; nucleotides outside the gene matches: 5. Per the germline V gene, CDR1 is SQVTM and CDR2 is ANQGSEA. CDR3 length: 13 amino acids. The CDR3 loop reads CSVGGGRHEKLFF. In DNA, the CDR3 is TGCAGCGTTGGAGGGGGCAGGCATGAAAAACTGTTTTTT.